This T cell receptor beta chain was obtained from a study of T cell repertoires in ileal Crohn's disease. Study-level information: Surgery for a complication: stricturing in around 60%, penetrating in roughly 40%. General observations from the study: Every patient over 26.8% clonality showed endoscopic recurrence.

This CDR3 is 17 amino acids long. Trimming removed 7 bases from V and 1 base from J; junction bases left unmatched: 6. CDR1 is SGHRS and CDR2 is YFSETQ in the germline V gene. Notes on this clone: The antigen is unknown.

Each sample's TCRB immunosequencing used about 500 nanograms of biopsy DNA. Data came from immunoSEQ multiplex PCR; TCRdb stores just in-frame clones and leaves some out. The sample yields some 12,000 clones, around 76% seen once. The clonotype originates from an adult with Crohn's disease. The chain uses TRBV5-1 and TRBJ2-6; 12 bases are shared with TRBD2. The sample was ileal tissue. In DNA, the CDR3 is TGCGCCAGCGGCAGGACTAGCGGGGTGTCTGGGGCCAACGTCCTGACTTTC. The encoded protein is CASGRTSGVSGANVLTF.